This TCR beta chain appears in the sequencing data of a study of OX40 agonist ivuxolimab in advanced cancers. Regarding the study as a whole: The CD4+ and CD8+ T cells in the blood had expanded clonally by week 6 at 0.1 to 3.0 mg/kg.

Remarks on this clone: Its antigen is undetermined.

The CDR3 totals 15 residues. The germline V gene encodes CDR1 MGHDK and CDR2 SYGVNS. Trimming removed 3 bases from V and 7 bases from J, with 16 bases in between. Sequencing was performed with immunoSEQ multiplex PCR; in TCRdb, only in-frame clones are kept and a portion is missing. This sample yields some 80,000 clones, of which approximately 94% are seen a single time; approximately 5% belongs to the top ten. V usage is TRBV25-1 and J usage is TRBJ2-1; perhaps TRBD2 as D (6 bases). The clonotype originates from an adult with an advanced solid tumor such as melanoma, head and neck, liver or kidney cancer. Sequenced here: CD4+ or CD8+ T cells sorted from blood, sampled in a trial of the OX40 agonist ivuxolimab. CDR3 sequence: CASSEGSTSKNEQFF. The CDR3 DNA reads as TGTGCCAGCAGTGAGGGGTCAACTAGCAAGAATGAGCAGTTCTTC.